Here is one T cell receptor beta chain with its context. The data were taken from a study of T cell changes during pregnancy in multiple sclerosis. The CDR3 contains 13 residues. V was shortened by 0 bases and J by 7 bases, with 6 bases between the two germline ends. Germline V lookup: CDR1 SGHAT, CDR2 FQNNGV. Assay: immunoSEQ multiplex PCR; the TCRdb copy retains only in-frame clones and omits some. The sample has 75,000 to 95,000 clones; 89% are singletons. The chain carries TRBV11-2 and TRBJ1-4, with D unresolved. The sequencing here drew on peripheral blood, taken in the first trimester of pregnancy. This clonotype originated in a female donor in good health, enrolled as a control in a pregnancy study. CDR3 sequence: CASSLDRGEKLFF. The CDR3 DNA reads TGTGCCAGCAGCTTAGATCGGGGTGAAAAACTGTTTTTT.